The clone carrying this T cell receptor beta chain was recorded at least ten times. Its antigen is as yet unknown. From the 5' RACE reads, TCRdb called clonotypes with MiXCR, one entry per CDR3 protein. Of about 510,000 distinct CDR3 sequences listed, less than 6% were seen once; the top ten hold approximately 3.5%. The sample is drawn from a study of CD8 T cells in ankylosing spondylitis. The CDR3 has 15 residues. The V and J ends lost 1 base and 4 bases respectively, with 11 bases between them. The germline V gene has CDR1 SEHNR and CDR2 FQNEAQ (reference sequence). General study results and limits: Disease-linked clones were found to be CD8+ and relatively rare in peripheral blood. Characteristic of ankylosing spondylitis blood, it appeared, was a TCR beta motif comprising several highly homologous variants.

The receptor was derived from a male donor with ankylosing spondylitis. This chain uses TRBV7-9 with TRBJ1-5; unclear D gene. Material: blood, either unsorted or a sorted T cell fraction (not recorded which). The CDR3, as DNA: TGTGCCAGCAGCTTAGGGTGGAGCGGGAATCAGCCCCAGCATTTT. This translates into CASSLGWSGNQPQHF.